This T cell receptor beta chain was documented in a study of tumor and adjacent non-tumor tissue in lung cancer. Study-level information: The cohort had under 15 adenocarcinoma, 2 squamous cell and 1 small cell patients.

CDR1 SQVTM and CDR2 ANQGSEA come from the germline V gene. The CDR3 spans 12 residues. The study, taken as a whole, reports: TCR diversity was significantly greater in tumor than normal lung tissue. Normal lung showed higher cumulative top 100 clone frequency than tumor. Shorter survival was associated with higher TCR diversity in tumors.

RNA was extracted from bulk tissue without any cell sorting. The normal lung tissue was taken more than 3 cm from the tumor edge. Three rounds of nested PCR, following a modified ARM-PCR protocol, produced the TCRbeta library. TCRdb processed the multiplex PCR reads anew with MiXCR; each CDR3 protein has one entry. The sample has approximately 120,000 distinct CDR3 sequences, about 61% seen once. This clonotype was observed a few times. Its antigen is still unknown. Possible read error: a much larger clone is one base away. The source material was distant non-tumor lung tissue. This sequence was found in a man aged 60 to 75 with non-small cell lung cancer. This rearrangement joins TRBV29-1 to TRBJ2-3, with D tentatively TRBD1 or TRBD2 (5 bases each). The chain's CDR3 is CSGGSSTGTQYF. CDR3 coding DNA: TGCAGCGGAGGTTCTAGCACAGGTACGCAGTATTTT.